This is a list of T cell receptor beta chains from one sample in a study of blood T cells in healthy people across ages. TCRdb itself ran the 5' RACE reads through MiXCR, one entry per CDR3 protein. This sample has about 1.8 million distinct CDR3 sequences, with roughly 52% found just once. Sample: blood. The source is a woman aged 40 to 50 in good health. The CDR3 runs from the conserved cysteine through the conserved F or W.

- TRBV3-1 CASSSPPRQGIETQYF
TRBJ1-2 TRBV12-3/TRBV12-4 CASSLRAASSKGYTF
TRBJ2-3 TRBV20-1 CSADRGSSGDTQYF
TRBJ2-5 TRBV21-1 CASSGISGQETQYF
TRBJ2-3 TRBV24-1 CATSPTTGSTDTQYF
TRBJ1-2 TRBV28 CASSSGELANYGYTF
TRBJ2-7 TRBV12-3/TRBV12-4 CASRWAAGDGGLADYYEQYF
TRBJ2-1 TRBV13 CASSFPGRDEQFF
TRBJ2-3 TRBV4-3 CASSQESGTGGTDTQYF
TRBJ1-2 TRBV12-5 CASGLEETGSRGRGYTF
TRBJ2-5 TRBV6-5 CASTGRGGNEQYF
TRBJ1-2 TRBV10-3 CAISESGQFNYGYTF
TRBJ2-4 TRBV7-9 CASSLVTSENIQYF
TRBJ1-4 TRBV4-1 CASSQEGTATNEKLFF
TRBJ2-1 TRBV5-1 CASSSGLAMNNEQFF
TRBJ1-2 TRBV6-1 CAGRERGYTF
TRBJ2-1 TRBV7-2 CASSLSARGGTYEQFF
TRBJ2-2 TRBV4-2 CASSRRDTNTGELFF
- TRBV5-6 CASSIRVGEQYF
TRBJ2-7 TRBV25-1 CAIPDNFVYEQYF
TRBJ1-1 TRBV24-1 CATSDPGTGDTEAFF
TRBJ1-6 TRBV5-1 CASSLARGGSPLHF
TRBJ2-7 TRBV28 CASIMDGGPYEQYF
TRBJ1-2 TRBV16 CASSQTGGDYGYTF
TRBJ2-6 TRBV29-1 CSVGLAGGSGANVLTF
TRBJ2-5 TRBV6-2/TRBV6-3 CASSYELATLQETQYF
TRBJ2-5 TRBV5-1 CASSHRTRQETQYF
TRBJ2-3 TRBV20-1 CSAQVLAGGFTDTQYF
TRBJ2-3 TRBV15 CATSRGNRAFTDTQYF
TRBJ2-3 TRBV20-1 CSARSSGADTQYF
TRBJ2-7 TRBV5-1 CASSSDRAHSYEQYF
TRBJ2-3 TRBV28 CASSSPRGGDTQYF
TRBJ2-3 TRBV20-1 CSAPRLGSRPDTQYF
TRBJ2-1 TRBV9 CASSVTRGTYNEQFF
TRBJ1-1 TRBV6-1 CASSESGSTTEAFF
TRBJ2-5 TRBV6-2/TRBV6-3 CASSPGRGQYF
TRBJ2-3 TRBV20-1 CSARMLAVRADTQYF
TRBJ2-3 TRBV28 CASTLPPDTQYF
TRBJ2-1 TRBV2 CASTGQGGNEQFF
TRBJ2-7 TRBV6-2/TRBV6-3 CASSYRDAGVYEQYF
TRBJ2-7 TRBV28 CASRASGRSYEQYF